The text below deals with one T cell receptor (beta chain). Its target is unknown. 5'RACE with constant-segment primers yielded barcoded, UMI-tagged TCR alpha and TCR beta cDNA libraries. TCRdb re-called the 5' RACE reads through MiXCR, storing one row per CDR3 protein. The sample carries tens of thousands of distinct CDR3 sequences, around 14% recorded once. Looked up from germline, CDR1 is MRHNA and CDR2 is SNTAGT. Trimming at V came to 5 bases and at J to 4 bases, leaving 3 bases not matched to a gene. The CDR3 loop spans 15 amino acids. The sample comes from a study of T-cell memory formation after mild COVID-19. Notes on the study in general: Day 37-peaking second-wave clones had unconfirmed SARS-CoV-2 specificity. Clones that shrank (day 15 to 85) were balanced CD4/CD8, whereas later expanders leaned CD4+.

The gene calls are TRBV6-4 and TRBJ2-3; 13 nucleotides align to TRBD2. The sample consisted of PBMCs or a T cell subset sorted from them (not recorded which). This sequence was found in an adult woman who had mild COVID-19 (a few samples of this study predate the infection). Cell type and time point are not known. In nucleotides, the CDR3 is TGTGCCAGCAGTTTACTAGCGGGGGGGCCAGATACGCAGTATTTT. This codes for CASSLLAGGPDTQYF.